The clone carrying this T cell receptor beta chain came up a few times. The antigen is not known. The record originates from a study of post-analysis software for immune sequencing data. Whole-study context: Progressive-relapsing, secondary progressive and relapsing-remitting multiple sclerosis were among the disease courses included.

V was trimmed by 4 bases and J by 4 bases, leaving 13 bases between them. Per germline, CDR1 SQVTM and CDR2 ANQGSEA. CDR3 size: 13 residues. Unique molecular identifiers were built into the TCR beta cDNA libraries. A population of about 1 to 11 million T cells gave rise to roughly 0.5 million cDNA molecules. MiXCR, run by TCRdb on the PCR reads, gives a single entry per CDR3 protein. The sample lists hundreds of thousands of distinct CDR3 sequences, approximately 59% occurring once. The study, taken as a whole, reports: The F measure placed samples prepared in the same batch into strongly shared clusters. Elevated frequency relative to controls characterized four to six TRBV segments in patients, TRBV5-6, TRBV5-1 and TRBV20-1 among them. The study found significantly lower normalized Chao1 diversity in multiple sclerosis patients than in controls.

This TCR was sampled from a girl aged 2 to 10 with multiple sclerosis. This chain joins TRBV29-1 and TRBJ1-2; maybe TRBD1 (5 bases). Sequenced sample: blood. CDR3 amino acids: CSVGGERVYGYTF. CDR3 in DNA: TGCAGCGTTGGAGGGGAGAGGGTCTATGGCTACACCTTC.